Each of the 11 T cell receptor beta chains below was sequenced from the same sample in a study of blood T cell repertoires in COVID-19. Here immunoSEQ multiplex PCR was the method, and the copy in TCRdb shows in-frame clones only, minus some. This sample carries more than 200,000 clones, about nine tenths of them seen once, and the ten largest clones take 1.7%. The specimen sequenced was peripheral blood. These receptors were collected from a man between 65 and 85 years old with acute or convalescent COVID-19.

The CDR3 region is CASSLAVGGSNQPQHF. In DNA form, the CDR3 reads TGTGCCAGCAGCTTAGCCGTGGGGGGGAGCAATCAGCCCCAGCATTTT. This sequence joins TRBV7-2 and TRBJ1-5, with D possibly TRBD1 on 5 matching bases. Trimming shortened V by 0 bases and J by 1 base, and 10 bases separated the two germline ends. Germline V CDR1 and CDR2: SGHTA, FQGNSA. The CDR3 loop spans 16 amino acids.

V and J are TRBV9 and TRBJ2-1; 8 bases agree with TRBD2. Losses at the gene ends were 1 base for V and 10 bases for J; bases not matched to a gene: 10. The CDR3 length is 15 residues. Germline values: CDR1 SGDLS, CDR2 YYNGEE. CDR3: CASSVIPGGPDEQFF. DNA for the CDR3: TGTGCCAGCAGCGTAATCCCGGGAGGGCCAGACGAGCAGTTCTTC.

This chain uses TRBV27 with TRBJ2-3, with 11 bases lining up with TRBD2. V trimming: 8 bases; J trimming: 6 bases; junction bases outside the gene matches: 13. From germline, CDR1 is MNHEY and CDR2 SMNVEV (reference sequence). This CDR3 is built from 16 residues. This CDR3 is CASSVWGASGRDTQYF. CDR3 nucleotide sequence: TGTGCCAGCTCGGTCTGGGGGGCTAGCGGGAGGGATACGCAGTATTTT.

The V call is TRBV6-5, the J call TRBJ2-1; a weak D match, TRBD1 (5 bases). Looked up from germline, CDR1 is MNHEY and CDR2 is SVGAGI. V dropped 5 bases and J dropped 0 bases, with 11 bases sitting between them. CDR3 length: 15 amino acids. The CDR3 protein is CASSKTVPSYNEQFF. The CDR3 DNA reads as TGTGCCAGCAGTAAGACAGTTCCCTCCTACAATGAGCAGTTCTTC.

The gene calls are TRBV7-2 and TRBJ2-7; TRBD2 is a possible D gene (5 bases). Per germline, CDR1 SGHTA and CDR2 FQGNSA. V dropped 1 base and J dropped 3 bases, with 10 bases sitting between them. The length of the CDR3 is 14 residues. The chain's CDR3 is CASSLGVRDYEQYF. The CDR3 coding sequence is TGTGCCAGCAGCTTAGGAGTCCGGGACTACGAGCAGTACTTC. The full variable domain, its missing parts supplied by reference TRBV7-2 and TRBJ2-7, is GAGVSQSPSNKVTEKGKDVELRCDPISGHTALYWYRQSLGQGLEFLIYFQGNSAPDKSGLPSDRFSAERTGGSVSTLTIQRTQQEDSAVYLCASSLGVRDYEQYFGPGTRLTVT.

This clone is a singleton in its sample. The chain links TRBV27 to TRBJ1-1, with D hard to call. The germline V and J ends were trimmed by 5 bases and 6 bases, with 16 bases remaining between them. Germline V CDR1 and CDR2: MNHEY, SMNVEV (reference sequence). The CDR3 length is 14 residues. CDR3 coding DNA: TGTGCCAGCAGTCATAGTACTAATAAGGCTGAAGCTTTCTTT. This translates into CASSHSTNKAEAFF.

The chain recombines TRBV9 with TRBJ2-7, with a tentative D call TRBD1 (5 bases). Germline-derived CDR1 and CDR2 are SGDLS and YYNGEE. V dropped 3 bases and J dropped 2 bases, with 12 bases sitting between them. This CDR3 is 14 amino acids long. Written as DNA, the CDR3 is TGTGCCAGCAGCGAACAGGCCGGAGCCTACGAGCAGTACTTC. Its translation is CASSEQAGAYEQYF.

This sequence joins TRBV5-6 and TRBJ1-2; 10 nucleotides line up with TRBD1. The CDR3 length is 15 residues. Germline CDR1 reads SGHDT; CDR2 reads YYEEEE. V gave up 3 bases and J gave up 5 bases; unmatched junction bases: 7. CDR3 amino acids: CASSSDRGLGYGYTF. The CDR3 coding sequence is TGTGCCAGCAGCTCGGACAGGGGGTTAGGGTATGGCTACACCTTC.

The J gene is TRBJ2-7, the V gene TRBV28, with 12 nucleotides matching TRBD2. Germline-derived CDR1 and CDR2 are MDHEN and SYDVKM. With V trimmed by 3 bases and J by 6 bases, 6 bases remained unmatched. CDR3 length: 15 residues. This CDR3 reads CASSFVTSGSGEQYF. The DNA of the CDR3 is TGTGCCAGCAGTTTCGTGACTAGCGGGAGTGGCGAGCAGTACTTC. Looking up the rest from reference TRBV28 and TRBJ2-7 gives the full variable domain: DVKVTQSSRYLVKRTGEKVFLECVQDMDHENMFWYRQDPGLGLRLIYFSYDVKMKEKGDIPEGYSVSREKKERFSLILESASTNQTSMYLCASSFVTSGSGEQYFGPGTRLTVT.

The V and J genes are TRBV28 and TRBJ2-1; the match to TRBD2 covers 11 bases. Unmatched junction bases numbered 22, after V lost 9 bases and J lost 6 bases. Germline values: CDR1 MDHEN, CDR2 SYDVKM. There are 19 residues in the CDR3. The CDR3 nucleotides are TGTGCCAGTGCCTTAAAGGAGGGACTAGCGGTTCTCAAAGGCAATGAGCAGTTCTTC. It yields the protein CASALKEGLAVLKGNEQFF. Complete variable domain (other parts from reference TRBV28 and TRBJ2-1): DVKVTQSSRYLVKRTGEKVFLECVQDMDHENMFWYRQDPGLGLRLIYFSYDVKMKEKGDIPEGYSVSREKKERFSLILESASTNQTSMYLCASALKEGLAVLKGNEQFFGPGTRLTVL.

This chain uses TRBV18 with TRBJ2-1, with D possibly TRBD2 on 7 matching bases. Trimming pared 2 bases from V and 1 base from J, leaving 18 bases between. CDR3 length equals 18 residues. The V gene's germline CDR1 is KGHSH and CDR2 LQKENI. CDR3 loop: CASSPRGGQGESYNEQFF. The CDR3 bases are TGTGCCAGCTCACCAAGGGGGGGCCAGGGCGAATCCTACAATGAGCAGTTCTTC.